The clone carrying this TCR beta chain was seen many times. In germline, CDR1 is KGHDR, CDR2 SFDVKD. V was pared by 4 bases and J by 3 bases, with 9 bases of the junction left unmatched. The CDR3 spans 17 residues. This entry belongs to a study of blood T cells in healthy people across ages. The use of a sample-barcoded 5' primer and a J-beta primer mix characterized a second PCR of about 7 to 12 cycles. TCRdb processed the 5' RACE reads anew with MiXCR; each CDR3 protein has one entry. The sample lists more than 800,000 distinct CDR3 sequences; around 30% were seen once. The chain links TRBV24-1 to TRBJ2-5; 11 bases agree with TRBD2. The sample comprised blood. This sequence was found in a woman of 80 years or more in good health. The CDR3 nucleotides read TGTGCCACCAGTGAAAAAAGACTAGCGGGGTTGAAAGAGACCCAGTACTTC. This codes for CATSEKRLAGLKETQYF.